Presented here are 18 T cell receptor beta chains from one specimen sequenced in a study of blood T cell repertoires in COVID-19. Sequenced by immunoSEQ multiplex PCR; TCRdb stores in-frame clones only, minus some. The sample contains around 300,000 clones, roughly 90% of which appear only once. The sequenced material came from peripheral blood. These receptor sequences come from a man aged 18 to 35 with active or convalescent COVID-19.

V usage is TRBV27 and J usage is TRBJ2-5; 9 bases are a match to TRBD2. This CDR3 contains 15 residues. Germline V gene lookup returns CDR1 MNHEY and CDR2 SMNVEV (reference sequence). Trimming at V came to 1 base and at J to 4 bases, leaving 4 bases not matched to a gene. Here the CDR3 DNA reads TGTGCCAGCAGTTTATTTGCGGGGGGGCCAGAGACCCAGTACTTC. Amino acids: CASSLFAGGPETQYF.

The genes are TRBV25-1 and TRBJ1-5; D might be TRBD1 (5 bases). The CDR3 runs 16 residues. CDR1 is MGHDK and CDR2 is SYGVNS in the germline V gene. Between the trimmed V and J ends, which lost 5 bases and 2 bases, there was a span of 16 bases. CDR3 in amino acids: CASSTIQGYRNQPQHF. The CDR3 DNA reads TGTGCCAGCAGTACAATCCAGGGTTATCGCAATCAGCCCCAGCATTTT.

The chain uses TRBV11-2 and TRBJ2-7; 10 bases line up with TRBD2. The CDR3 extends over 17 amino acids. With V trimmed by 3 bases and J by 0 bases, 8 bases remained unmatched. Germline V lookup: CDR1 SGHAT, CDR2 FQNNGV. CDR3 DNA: TGTGCCAGCAGCTTTAGGCCTAGCGGGGGTTTCTCCTACGAGCAGTACTTC. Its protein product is CASSFRPSGGFSYEQYF.

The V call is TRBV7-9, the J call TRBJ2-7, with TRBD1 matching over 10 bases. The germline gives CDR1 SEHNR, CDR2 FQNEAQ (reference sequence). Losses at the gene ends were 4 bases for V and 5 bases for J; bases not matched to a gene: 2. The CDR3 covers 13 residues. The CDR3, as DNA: TGTGCCAGCAGCTCGACAGGGGGCAACGAGCAGTACTTC. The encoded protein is CASSSTGGNEQYF.

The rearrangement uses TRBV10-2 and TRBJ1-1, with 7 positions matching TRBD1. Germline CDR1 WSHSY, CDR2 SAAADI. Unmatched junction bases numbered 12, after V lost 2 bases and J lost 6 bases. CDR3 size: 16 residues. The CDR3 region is CASSEARGRGTPEAFF. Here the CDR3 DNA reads TGCGCCAGCAGTGAGGCCCGGGGCAGGGGGACCCCTGAAGCTTTCTTT.

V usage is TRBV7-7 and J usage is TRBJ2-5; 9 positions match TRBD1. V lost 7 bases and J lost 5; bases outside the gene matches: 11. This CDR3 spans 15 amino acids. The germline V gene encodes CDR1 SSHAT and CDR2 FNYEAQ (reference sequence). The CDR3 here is CASTTGQGSLETQYF. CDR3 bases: TGTGCCAGCACCACAGGACAGGGGTCCCTGGAGACCCAGTACTTC.

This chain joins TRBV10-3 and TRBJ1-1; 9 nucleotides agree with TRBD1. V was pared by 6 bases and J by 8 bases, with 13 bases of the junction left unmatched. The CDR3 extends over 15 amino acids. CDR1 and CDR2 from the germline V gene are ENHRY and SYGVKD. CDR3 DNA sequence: TGTGCCATCAGGTCCCCGCTCCGACAGGGGGAGGAAGCTTTCTTT. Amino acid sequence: CAIRSPLRQGEEAFF.

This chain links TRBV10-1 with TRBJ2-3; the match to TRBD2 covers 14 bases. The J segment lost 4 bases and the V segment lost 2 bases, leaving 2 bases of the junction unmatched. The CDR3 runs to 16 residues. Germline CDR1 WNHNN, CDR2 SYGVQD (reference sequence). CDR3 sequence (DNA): TGCGCCAGCAGTGAGAGGACTAGCGGGGGGCCAGATACGCAGTATTTT. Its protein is CASSERTSGGPDTQYF.

The CDR3 loop is CASSSQDRFYGYTF. In nucleotides, the CDR3 is TGTGCCAGCAGTTCTCAGGACAGGTTCTATGGCTACACCTTC. The chain couples TRBV6-6 to TRBJ1-2; TRBD1 matches at 7 bases. Losses at the gene ends were 4 bases for V and 4 bases for J; bases not matched to a gene: 6. The CDR3 has 14 residues. Germline CDR1 reads MNHNY; CDR2 reads SVGAGI (reference sequence).

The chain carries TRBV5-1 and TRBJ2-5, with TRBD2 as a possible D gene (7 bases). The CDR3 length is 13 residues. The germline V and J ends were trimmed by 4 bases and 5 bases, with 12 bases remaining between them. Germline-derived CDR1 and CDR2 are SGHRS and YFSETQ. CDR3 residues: CASSPGGPETQYF. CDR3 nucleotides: TGCGCCAGCAGCCCGGGGGGCCCGGAGACCCAGTACTTC.

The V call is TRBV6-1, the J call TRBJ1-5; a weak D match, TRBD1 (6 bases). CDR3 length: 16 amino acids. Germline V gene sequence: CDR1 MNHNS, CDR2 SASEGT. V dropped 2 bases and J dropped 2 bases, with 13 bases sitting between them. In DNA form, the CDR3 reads TGTGCCAGCAGTGAAAGGGGGGGATCGGGCAATCAGCCCCAGCATTTT. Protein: CASSERGGSGNQPQHF.

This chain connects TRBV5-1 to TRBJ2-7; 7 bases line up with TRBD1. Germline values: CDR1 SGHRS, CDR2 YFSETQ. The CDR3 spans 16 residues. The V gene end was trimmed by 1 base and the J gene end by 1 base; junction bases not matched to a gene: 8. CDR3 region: CASSLLSQGPSYEQYF. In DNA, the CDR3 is TGCGCCAGCAGCTTGTTGTCACAGGGGCCATCCTACGAGCAGTACTTC.

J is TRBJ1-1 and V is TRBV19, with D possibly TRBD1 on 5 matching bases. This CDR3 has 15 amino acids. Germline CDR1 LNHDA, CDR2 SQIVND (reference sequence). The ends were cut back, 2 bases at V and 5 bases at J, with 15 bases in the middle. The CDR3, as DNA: TGTGCCAGTAGTATAATCTTGGGGCAGGGAACTGAAGCTTTCTTT. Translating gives CASSIILGQGTEAFF.

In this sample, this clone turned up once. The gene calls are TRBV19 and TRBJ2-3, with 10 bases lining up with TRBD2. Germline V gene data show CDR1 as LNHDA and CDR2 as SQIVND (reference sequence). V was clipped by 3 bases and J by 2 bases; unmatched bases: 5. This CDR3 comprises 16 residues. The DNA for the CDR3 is TGTGCCAGTAGTATTACTAGCGGGGCCGACACAGATACGCAGTATTTT. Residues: CASSITSGADTDTQYF.

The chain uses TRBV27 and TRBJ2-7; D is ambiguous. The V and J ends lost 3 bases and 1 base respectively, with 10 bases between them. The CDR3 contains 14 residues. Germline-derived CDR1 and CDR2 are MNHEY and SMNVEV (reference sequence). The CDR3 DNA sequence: TGTGCCAGCAGTTTCGACGGGTTATCCTACGAGCAGTACTTC. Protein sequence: CASSFDGLSYEQYF.

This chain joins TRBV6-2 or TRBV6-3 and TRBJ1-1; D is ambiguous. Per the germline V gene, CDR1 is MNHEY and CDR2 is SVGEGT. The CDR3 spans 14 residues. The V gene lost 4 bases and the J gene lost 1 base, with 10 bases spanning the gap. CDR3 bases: TGTGCCAGCAGTTTGTCCCGGGGGAACACTGAAGCTTTCTTT. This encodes CASSLSRGNTEAFF.

CDR3 loop: CASSPADTQYF. Written as DNA, the CDR3 is TGTGCCAGCTCACCAGCGGATACGCAGTATTTT. The chain combines TRBV18 with TRBJ2-3; D call uncertain. Germline V gene lookup returns CDR1 KGHSH and CDR2 LQKENI. Trimming took off 2 bases at V and 6 bases at J, with 3 bases between the two ends. This CDR3 has 11 residues.

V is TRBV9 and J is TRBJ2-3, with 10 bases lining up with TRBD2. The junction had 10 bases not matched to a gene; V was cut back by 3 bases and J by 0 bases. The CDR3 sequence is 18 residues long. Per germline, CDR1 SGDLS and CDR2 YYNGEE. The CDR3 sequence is CASSGMSGGASSTDTQYF. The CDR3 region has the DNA TGTGCCAGCAGCGGAATGAGCGGGGGGGCGTCGAGCACAGATACGCAGTATTTT.